Each of the 24 T cell receptor beta chains below was sequenced from the same sample in a study of beta chain features in type 1 diabetes. Sequenced material consisted of expressed TCRB transcripts (all of the isolated RNA was reverse transcribed). Sequenced by immunoSEQ multiplex PCR; TCRdb stores in-frame clones only, minus some. This repertoire shows around 250,000 clones, 27% found once; its top ten account for approximately 4%. Sequenced sample: central memory CD4+ T cells from blood. Receptors were obtained from a man younger than 40 in good health.

The gene calls are TRBV27 and TRBJ1-5; D ambiguous. The CDR3 has 13 amino acids. The germline V gene encodes CDR1 MNHEY and CDR2 SMNVEV (reference sequence). The V gene lost 4 bases and the J gene lost 3 bases, with 7 bases spanning the gap. CDR3 sequence (DNA): TGTGCCAGCAGTTCGGGAAACAATCAGCCCCAGCATTTT. Translation: CASSSGNNQPQHF.

The chain has TRBV5-1 and TRBJ1-1; TRBD1 is a possible D gene (5 bases). CDR1 SGHRS and CDR2 YFSETQ come from the germline V gene. CDR3 size: 15 residues. Trimming took off 5 bases at V and 1 base at J, with 15 bases between the two ends. DNA for the CDR3: TGCGCCAGCAGGCTCGCCCCAGGGTCGAACACTGAAGCTTTCTTT. Residues: CASRLAPGSNTEAFF.

This clone was counted only a few times. This sequence joins TRBV14 and TRBJ2-6; D is unclear. The length of the CDR3 is 13 residues. Trimming took off 4 bases at V and 4 bases at J, with 5 bases between the two ends. The germline gives CDR1 SGHDN, CDR2 FVKESK. The CDR3 here is CASSPLGANVLTF. The DNA of the CDR3 is TGTGCCAGCAGCCCCCTCGGGGCCAACGTCCTGACTTTC.

The chain links TRBV6-5 to TRBJ2-7; 11 bases line up with TRBD2. V lost 6 bases, J lost 2 bases, and 6 bases stayed unmatched. Per germline, CDR1 MNHEY and CDR2 SVGAGI. The CDR3 is made up of 15 amino acids. CDR3 DNA sequence: TGTGCCAGCAGCCCTCCGGGACTAGCGGCCTACGAGCAGTACTTC. This sequence encodes CASSPPGLAAYEQYF.

The CDR3 coding sequence is TGTGCCATCAGTGGCACCCACTACGAGCAGTACTTC. This codes for CAISGTHYEQYF. The rearrangement joins TRBV10-3 to TRBJ2-7; no definite D call. V gave up 4 bases and J gave up 3 bases, with 7 bases separating them. CDR3 length: 12 amino acids. Germline CDR1 reads ENHRY; CDR2 reads SYGVKD.

J is TRBJ2-7 and V is TRBV7-2; the match to TRBD2 covers 7 bases. CDR1 SGHTA and CDR2 FQGNSA come from the germline V gene. This CDR3 is 14 amino acids long. J was trimmed by 0 bases and V by 5 bases; bases with no gene match: 4. The chain's CDR3 is CASSASGNSYEQYF. In nucleotides, the CDR3 is TGTGCCAGCAGCGCGAGCGGGAACTCCTACGAGCAGTACTTC. Supplemented by reference TRBV7-2 and TRBJ2-7, the full variable domain reads GAGVSQSPSNKVTEKGKDVELRCDPISGHTALYWYRQSLGQGLEFLIYFQGNSAPDKSGLPSDRFSAERTGGSVSTLTIQRTQQEDSAVYLCASSASGNSYEQYFGPGTRLTVT.

The chain recombines TRBV5-1 with TRBJ2-2, with 7 bases that match TRBD1. Germline CDR1 SGHRS, CDR2 YFSETQ. The CDR3 consists of 15 residues. V shed 4 bases and J 5 bases; nucleotides not matched to a gene: 8. CDR3 region: CASSTGQVGTGELFF. CDR3 coding DNA: TGCGCCAGCAGCACTGGACAGGTTGGGACCGGGGAGCTGTTTTTT.

The genes are TRBV25-1 and TRBJ2-6; D possibly uses TRBD1 or TRBD2 (5 bases each). This CDR3 has 16 residues. The germline V and J ends were trimmed by 2 bases and 4 bases, with 12 bases remaining between them. Germline V gene data show CDR1 as MGHDK and CDR2 as SYGVNS. The CDR3 spells CASSEERGTGANVLTF. The CDR3 DNA is TGTGCCAGCAGTGAAGAGAGGGGTACCGGGGCCAACGTCCTGACTTTC.

The chain is built from TRBV28 and TRBJ1-2; D is unresolved. CDR1 is MDHEN, CDR2 SYDVKM, per germline. The germline V and J ends were trimmed by 1 base and 6 bases, with 9 bases remaining between them. The CDR3 runs to 13 residues. CDR3: CASSLSAVNGYTF. DNA for the CDR3: TGTGCCAGCAGTTTATCTGCAGTGAATGGCTACACCTTC.

The chain is built from TRBV6-5 and TRBJ2-7; perhaps TRBD1 as D (5 bases). The CDR3 has 13 residues. V was pared by 6 bases and J by 6 bases, with 15 bases between. CDR1 MNHEY and CDR2 SVGAGI come from the germline V gene. The CDR3 spells CASSRGRGSEQYF. Written as DNA, the CDR3 is TGTGCCAGCAGCCGCGGTAGGGGAAGCGAGCAGTACTTC.

Details on this clone: This sequence may be a read error, since a much larger clone differs from it by one base. The chain employs TRBV29-1 and TRBJ2-7; possibly TRBD2 for D (6 bases). The CDR3 totals 13 residues. The germline CDR1 and CDR2 sequences are SQVTM and ANQGSEA. Trimming took off 7 bases at V and 6 bases at J, with 19 bases between the two ends. The CDR3 here is CSGAVGTPPEQYF. Written as DNA, the CDR3 is TGCAGCGGTGCCGTTGGGACTCCTCCCGAGCAGTACTTC.

A few counts support this clone. The chain combines TRBV5-1 with TRBJ2-7, with 10 nucleotides matching TRBD2. V dropped 4 bases and J dropped 7; count of bases not matched to a gene: 11. This CDR3 comprises 15 residues. Germline V gene lookup returns CDR1 SGHRS and CDR2 YFSETQ. This chain's CDR3 is CASSPSSGGLREQYF. Written as DNA, the CDR3 is TGCGCCAGCAGCCCGTCTAGCGGGGGCCTTCGAGAGCAGTACTTC.

This chain joins TRBV25-1 and TRBJ2-1; D is uncertain. Germline V CDR1 and CDR2: MGHDK, SYGVNS. Trimming stripped 3 bases from V and 7 bases from J, with 13 bases between. This CDR3 has 14 residues. CDR3 loop: CASSEGGIKNEQFF. CDR3 DNA: TGTGCCAGCAGTGAGGGTGGGATAAAAAATGAGCAGTTCTTC.

This sequence joins TRBV7-8 and TRBJ2-7, with 8 bases matching TRBD1. Trimming took 6 bases from V and 0 from J; bases not matched to a gene: 4. This CDR3 has 14 amino acids. CDR1 is SGHVS, CDR2 FQNEAQ, per germline. CDR3 region: CASRMTGDSYEQYF. The CDR3 nucleotides are TGTGCCAGCAGGATGACAGGGGACTCCTACGAGCAGTACTTC.

This clone has just a few counts. The chain is built from TRBV10-2 and TRBJ1-1, with 8 bases matching TRBD1. Germline assignment: CDR1 WSHSY and CDR2 SAAADI. This CDR3 has 15 residues. V gave up 8 bases and J gave up 1 base; unmatched junction bases: 9. CDR3 loop: CASSPTGTGNTEAFF. In DNA, the CDR3 is TGCGCCAGCTCCCCGACCGGGACAGGGAACACTGAAGCTTTCTTT.

The rearrangement joins TRBV10-2 to TRBJ2-3; the match to TRBD2 covers 8 bases. Germline assignment: CDR1 WSHSY and CDR2 SAAADI. J gave up 2 bases and V 7 bases, and 5 bases lay outside the gene matches. The CDR3 is 14 amino acids. CDR3 bases: TGCGCCAGCAAGGAGCGGGGGATCACAGATACGCAGTATTTT. Its protein product is CASKERGITDTQYF.

This clone was seen at least ten times. V gene TRBV11-3 combines with J gene TRBJ2-5; 12 positions agree with TRBD2. V gave up 5 bases and J gave up 5 bases; unmatched junction bases: 9. Germline-derived CDR1 and CDR2 are SGHNT and YENEEA. There are 16 residues in the CDR3. This CDR3 is CASSPGTSGQGETQYF. CDR3 DNA sequence: TGTGCCAGCAGCCCCGGGACTAGCGGGCAAGGGGAGACCCAGTACTTC.

A few counts support this clone. Other DNA variants within this sample encode the same CDR3. V and J are TRBV29-1 and TRBJ2-3, with TRBD2 identical over 11 bases. This CDR3 has 15 amino acids. The V gene's germline CDR1 is SQVTM and CDR2 ANQGSEA. The trim removed 7 bases at V and 2 bases at J, leaving 8 bases unmatched. This CDR3 reads CSAGRGLADTDTQYF. CDR3 nucleotides: TGCAGCGCCGGGCGGGGACTAGCGGACACAGATACGCAGTATTTT.

This chain connects TRBV5-1 to TRBJ2-2; D unclear. Trimming pared 5 bases from V and 2 bases from J, leaving 4 bases between. The germline V gene has CDR1 SGHRS and CDR2 YFSETQ. The CDR3 is 12 residues long. CDR3 residues: CASSYNTGELFF. CDR3 coding DNA: TGCGCCAGCAGTTACAACACCGGGGAGCTGTTTTTT.

This clone has at least ten counts. The chain carries TRBV4-1 and TRBJ1-6; possible D gene TRBD1, 5 bases. Germline V gene lookup returns CDR1 MGHRA and CDR2 YSYEKL. This CDR3 has 17 amino acids. V lost 1 base to trimming and J lost 9 bases, with 19 bases between them. The CDR3 coding sequence is TGCGCCAGCAGCCAAGCCCCGCGCGGGGGGGACGGTTCACCCCTCCACTTT. The encoded protein is CASSQAPRGGDGSPLHF.

The rearrangement joins TRBV10-3 to TRBJ2-7; weak D call: TRBD2 (5 bases). Germline CDR1 is ENHRY and CDR2 is SYGVKD. This CDR3 comprises 12 residues. Trimming stripped 4 bases from V and 5 bases from J, with 9 bases between. CDR3 coding DNA: TGTGCCATCAGTGGAGGGAACGACGAGCAGTACTTC. Its protein product is CAISGGNDEQYF.

The chain carries TRBV29-1 and TRBJ2-1, with TRBD2 as a possible D gene (6 bases). The CDR3 is made up of 13 amino acids. The germline gives CDR1 SQVTM, CDR2 ANQGSEA. The V end was cut by 6 bases, the J end by 12 bases, with 21 bases between. CDR3 bases: TGCAGCGTCACCCCCGGGACTGCCCAGGTGCAGTTCTTC. Its protein is CSVTPGTAQVQFF.

The V call is TRBV28, the J call TRBJ2-1, with D unresolved. Between the trimmed V and J ends, which lost 9 bases and 2 bases, there was a span of 8 bases. Germline V gene sequence: CDR1 MDHEN, CDR2 SYDVKM. CDR3 length: 12 amino acids. Here the CDR3 reads CASTDTYNEQFF. In DNA, the CDR3 is TGTGCCAGTACTGATACCTACAATGAGCAGTTCTTC.

V and J are TRBV4-3 and TRBJ2-1; a possible D gene is TRBD2 (5 bases). This CDR3 is 14 amino acids long. From germline, CDR1 is LGHNA and CDR2 YSLEER. Deletions cut 1 base from V and 4 bases from J, with 8 bases between. This CDR3 is CASSQAGLYNEQFF. DNA for the CDR3: TGCGCCAGCAGCCAAGCGGGATTATACAATGAGCAGTTCTTC.